This TCR beta chain was observed in a study of tumor-infiltrating lymphocytes in localized non-small cell lung cancer (dated by TCRdb to the early 2020s). Study-level background: The cohort included patients whose samples were collected after neoadjuvant chemotherapy, as well as both smokers and never-smokers and several histologies. The same patients underwent several integrated assays, with TCR sequencing performed together with flow cytometry, multiplex immunofluorescence, RNA-seq, exome sequencing and proteomics. Resected tumor tissue and uninvolved lung tissue described as non-adjacent to the tumor were contributed by each patient, with both tissues obtained from the same patient. The overall ICON cohort was composed of over a hundred surgical patients with localized non-small cell lung cancer whose tumors were resected. The paired tumor versus uninvolved lung comparison of immunoSEQ T-cell fraction included 45 to 65 patients.

Results the study describes overall, beyond this receptor: No difference in TCR-derived T-cell fraction was observed between the flow cytometry-defined immunotypes IM1 (good prognosis) and IM2 (poor prognosis). Higher T cell infiltration in tumors than in uninvolved lung tissue was supported by TCRbeta sequencing, consistent with immunofluorescence CD3 counts. Since assay coverage differed from patient to patient depending on how much tissue was available, TCR sequencing was done for only a subset of the cohort. Because different pieces of the same tissue were used for different assays, technical variation could not be separated from intratumor heterogeneity.

About this clone: It has no known antigen specificity. It has no much larger one-base neighbor in the sample; base qualities were not kept.

Looking up the germline V gene yields CDR1 SGHRS and CDR2 YFSETQ. V ends up 4 bases short and J 3 bases short, with an unmatched junction base count of 20. Including the terminal cysteine and phenylalanine, the CDR3 comprises 19 residues. This entry keeps only the CDR3 DNA: 57 bases, framed from base 1. The T-cell fraction in tumor and uninvolved lung tissue was provided by TCR sequencing with the immunoSEQ assay. The source study handled its data this way. For survival analysis, patients were divided into high (upper tertile) and low (lower two tertiles) T-cell fraction groups, which were compared by log-rank test. A signed-rank test was used to test paired tumor versus uninvolved lung differences in T-cell fraction. The table comes from immuneACCESS by way of TCRdb, which keeps in-frame sequences with V and J called. Part of the clones is missing from these tables; in studies checked, under half for an unresolved V gene and the rest for unknown reasons. V, J and clone size are those of that table, while D and trimming were read from the DNA. For this sample the table gives around 13,000 clones, of which 70% to 90% were detected only once. Approximately 3.5% of the sample lies in the top ten.

Patient enrollment in ICON started in 2016, and the final patient was enrolled in September 2018. In a subcohort of 70 to 95 patients, fresh tumor and matched uninvolved tissue were collected for in-depth immune analyses, with TCR sequencing among those analyses. No cell sorting was done, and TCR sequencing was instead run on DNA isolated from bulk tissue. The sample comprised uninvolved lung tissue not adjacent to the tumor. This receptor was identified in a human donor with non-small cell lung cancer. The chain employs TRBV5-1 and TRBJ2-7; 9 bases in the junction line up with TRBD1. The DNA is as follows: TGCGCCAGCAGCATATGGACAGGGGTGGTTCTAATTCGTGACTACGAGCAGTACTTC. Its protein is CASSIWTGVVLIRDYEQYF.